Listed below are T cell receptor beta chains from one sample, sequenced in a study of T cell responses to AZD1222 COVID-19 vaccine. Clones were sequenced by immunoSEQ multiplex PCR, and TCRdb holds only the in-frame ones, with some missing. The table has some 120,000 clones, around 81% seen once; the top ten hold roughly 9.9%. Material: peripheral blood, obtained on day 0 of AZD1222 vaccination. These receptors were collected from an adult in good health. Each CDR3 is given with its conserved first and last residue. D genes are given only for firm matches. Not every row has a clone size; where given, it reads once, few, many or a size class.

D: TRBD2; V: TRBV19; size: .; J: TRBJ2-5; CDR3: CASSIGDSGGAWYF; DNA: TGTGCCAGTAGTATAGGAGATAGCGGGGGTGCATGGTACTTC
D: .; V: TRBV28; size: .; J: TRBJ1-2; CDR3: CASSLGAGPNYGYTF; DNA: TGTGCCAGCAGTTTAGGGGCAGGGCCCAACTATGGCTACACCTTC
D: TRBD1; V: TRBV30; size: .; J: TRBJ2-7; CDR3: CAFNRDSSYEQYF; DNA: TGTGCCTTTAACCGGGACAGCTCCTACGAGCAGTACTTC
D: .; V: TRBV7-9; size: .; J: TRBJ1-3; CDR3: CASSSRAGRDTIYF; DNA: TGTGCCAGCAGCTCAAGGGCAGGGAGGGACACCATATATTTT
D: .; V: TRBV24-1; size: .; J: TRBJ2-5; CDR3: CATSDGAGVETQYF; DNA: TGTGCCACCAGTGATGGAGCAGGGGTCGAGACCCAGTACTTC
D: .; V: TRBV7-9; size: .; J: TRBJ1-4; CDR3: CASSRTGGPEKLFF; DNA: TGTGCCAGCAGCCGCACAGGTGGGCCTGAAAAACTGTTTTTT
D: .; V: TRBV11-3; size: .; J: TRBJ2-5; CDR3: CASSPSRGMPGETQYF; DNA: TGTGCCAGCAGCCCCAGTCGGGGCATGCCGGGAGAGACCCAGTACTTC
D: .; V: TRBV23-1; size: .; J: TRBJ1-5; CDR3: CASSQMRRGGAWRNQPQHF; DNA: TGCGCCAGCAGTCAAATGAGGAGGGGGGGGGCCTGGCGCAATCAGCCCCAGCATTTT
D: .; V: TRBV7-9; size: .; J: TRBJ1-1; CDR3: CASSLTAGNTEAFF; DNA: TGTGCCAGCAGCTTAACCGCCGGGAACACTGAAGCTTTCTTT
D: TRBD1; V: TRBV18; size: .; J: TRBJ2-4; CDR3: CASSLDREAKNIQYF; DNA: TGTGCCAGCTCACTGGACAGGGAGGCCAAAAACATTCAGTACTTC
D: TRBD2; V: TRBV28; size: .; J: TRBJ2-7; CDR3: CASRVGLAGDEQYF; DNA: TGTGCCAGCAGAGTCGGACTAGCGGGAGACGAGCAGTACTTC
D: .; V: TRBV12-3/TRBV12-4; size: .; J: TRBJ2-1; CDR3: CASSSASREQFF; DNA: TGTGCCAGCAGTTCGGCTAGCAGGGAGCAGTTCTTC
D: .; V: TRBV27; size: .; J: TRBJ1-2; CDR3: CASSFSRSYYGYTF; DNA: TGTGCCAGCAGTTTTAGCCGCAGCTACTATGGCTACACCTTC
D: TRBD1; V: TRBV7-8; size: .; J: TRBJ1-1; CDR3: CASSLDRGGFTEAFF; DNA: TGTGCCAGCAGCCTAGACAGGGGAGGGTTCACTGAAGCTTTCTTT
D: TRBD1; V: TRBV10-3; size: .; J: TRBJ2-7; CDR3: CASSGQGTYEQYF; DNA: TGTGCCTCTTCGGGACAGGGAACCTACGAGCAGTACTTC
D: TRBD1; V: TRBV6-5; size: .; J: TRBJ2-5; CDR3: CASSYSAGGGSETQYF; DNA: TGTGCCAGCAGTTACTCGGCAGGGGGTGGATCGGAGACCCAGTACTTC
D: TRBD1; V: TRBV30; size: .; J: TRBJ1-4; CDR3: CAWSVKKRGRGLSVFATNEKLFF; DNA: TGTGCCTGGAGTGTAAAGAAGAGGGGGCGAGGACTCTCGGTATTTGCAACTAATGAAAAACTGTTTTTT
D: TRBD1; V: TRBV28; size: once; J: TRBJ2-2; CDR3: CASSLYRGNTGELFF; DNA: TGTGCCAGCAGTTTATACAGGGGGAACACCGGGGAGCTGTTTTTT
D: .; V: TRBV28; size: .; J: TRBJ1-5; CDR3: CASSWDFPQHF; DNA: TGTGCCAGCAGTTGGGACTTCCCCCAGCATTTT
D: .; V: TRBV19; size: few; J: TRBJ2-7; CDR3: CASSIGYEQYF; DNA: TGTGCCAGTAGTATCGGCTACGAGCAGTACTTC
D: TRBD1; V: TRBV4-2; size: .; J: TRBJ1-1; CDR3: CASSPSIQGGTEAFF; DNA: TGTGCCAGCAGCCCCTCGATTCAGGGGGGGACTGAAGCTTTCTTT
D: .; V: TRBV11-2; size: .; J: TRBJ2-1; CDR3: CASTTDSSYNEQFF; DNA: TGCGCCAGCACCACGGACTCCTCCTACAATGAGCAGTTCTTC
D: TRBD1; V: TRBV6-1; size: .; J: TRBJ1-5; CDR3: CASSEGRGRNQPQHF; DNA: TGTGCCAGCAGTGAAGGCAGGGGGAGAAATCAGCCCCAGCATTTT
D: TRBD1; V: TRBV28; size: few; J: TRBJ2-5; CDR3: CASSGTGTGGRQETQYF; DNA: TGTGCCAGCAGTGGTACCGGGACAGGGGGCCGTCAAGAGACCCAGTACTTC
D: .; V: TRBV5-1; size: .; J: TRBJ1-2; CDR3: CASSADFGYTF; DNA: TGCGCCAGCAGCGCGGATTTTGGCTACACCTTC
D: .; V: TRBV6-5; size: .; J: TRBJ2-7; CDR3: CASSYRAGPPYEQYF; DNA: TGTGCCAGCAGTTACCGGGCAGGTCCGCCCTACGAGCAGTACTTC
D: .; V: TRBV6-5; size: .; J: TRBJ2-2; CDR3: CASSQYSTGELFF; DNA: TGTGCCAGCAGTCAGTACAGCACCGGGGAGCTGTTTTTT
D: .; V: TRBV5-1; size: .; J: TRBJ1-2; CDR3: CASGRDGARNGYTF; DNA: TGCGCCAGCGGCCGGGACGGCGCTAGGAATGGCTACACCTTC
D: .; V: TRBV3-1/TRBV3-2; size: once; J: TRBJ1-5; CDR3: CASSQHGTNQPQHF; DNA: TGTGCCAGCAGCCAACACGGTACCAATCAGCCCCAGCATTTT
D: .; V: TRBV7-2; size: once; J: TRBJ2-5; CDR3: CASSLWRVTQETQYF; DNA: TGTGCCAGCAGCTTATGGAGAGTGACCCAAGAGACCCAGTACTTC
D: .; V: TRBV7-2; size: .; J: TRBJ2-3; CDR3: CASSLAGGTDTQYF; DNA: TGTGCCAGCAGCTTAGCAGGGGGTACAGATACGCAGTATTTT
D: .; V: TRBV29-1; size: .; J: TRBJ1-6; CDR3: CSVPEGDTVNSPLHF; DNA: TGCAGCGTTCCCGAAGGAGATACCGTCAATTCACCCCTCCACTTT
D: TRBD1; V: TRBV4-1; size: .; J: TRBJ1-4; CDR3: CASSQFSRTGNEKLFF; DNA: TGCGCCAGCAGCCAATTTAGTAGGACAGGGAATGAAAAACTGTTTTTT
D: TRBD1; V: TRBV5-8; size: .; J: TRBJ2-2; CDR3: CASSSGQGRYTGELFF; DNA: TGTGCCAGCAGCTCCGGACAGGGCCGATACACCGGGGAGCTGTTTTTT
D: TRBD2; V: TRBV28; size: .; J: TRBJ2-1; CDR3: CASSFEAFAGGLNEQFF; DNA: TGTGCCAGCAGCTTCGAAGCATTCGCGGGGGGGCTCAATGAGCAGTTCTTC
D: .; V: TRBV7-2; size: once; J: TRBJ1-2; CDR3: CASSRQNNYGYTF; DNA: TGTGCCAGCAGCCGACAGAATAACTATGGCTACACCTTC
D: .; V: TRBV7-8; size: few; J: TRBJ1-6; CDR3: CASSLLTGPAPLHF; DNA: TGTGCCAGCAGCTTACTCACCGGCCCTGCACCCCTCCACTTT
D: TRBD1; V: TRBV24-1; size: .; J: TRBJ2-1; CDR3: CATSPGQGAYEQFF; DNA: TGTGCCACCAGCCCGGGACAGGGGGCCTATGAGCAGTTCTTC
D: TRBD1; V: TRBV6-6; size: .; J: TRBJ2-1; CDR3: CASSSLDRGAGEQFF; DNA: TGTGCCAGCAGTTCCTTGGACAGGGGGGCGGGCGAGCAGTTCTTC
D: .; V: TRBV6-5; size: .; J: TRBJ1-2; CDR3: CASSYLPDANYGYTF; DNA: TGTGCCAGCAGTTACTTACCAGACGCTAACTATGGCTACACCTTC
D: .; V: TRBV7-9; size: .; J: TRBJ1-4; CDR3: CASSRGLGEKLFF; DNA: TGTGCCAGCAGCCGGGGGTTAGGGGAAAAACTGTTTTTT
D: .; V: TRBV5-1; size: .; J: TRBJ1-4; CDR3: CASSRGGPNEKLFF; DNA: TGCGCCAGCAGCCGGGGAGGGCCTAATGAAAAACTGTTTTTT
D: .; V: TRBV6-1; size: .; J: TRBJ1-2; CDR3: CASSEGMGWVGNYGYTF; DNA: TGTGCCAGCAGTGAAGGGATGGGCTGGGTTGGGAACTATGGCTACACCTTC
D: .; V: TRBV6-5; size: .; J: TRBJ1-2; CDR3: CASSYRSSRYYGYTF; DNA: TGTGCCAGCAGTTACCGGTCAAGTCGCTACTATGGCTACACCTTC
D: TRBD1; V: TRBV7-2; size: .; J: TRBJ1-5; CDR3: CASSFVQGAGQPQHF; DNA: TGTGCCAGCAGCTTCGTACAGGGGGCGGGTCAGCCCCAGCATTTT
D: .; V: TRBV28; size: .; J: TRBJ1-5; CDR3: CASTTEQGGQPQHF; DNA: TGTGCCAGCACCACTGAACAGGGAGGACAGCCCCAGCATTTT
D: .; V: TRBV7-2; size: .; J: TRBJ2-3; CDR3: CASTTRRDTDTQYF; DNA: TGTGCCAGCACGACACGGCGAGACACAGATACGCAGTATTTT
D: .; V: TRBV4-1; size: once; J: TRBJ1-3; CDR3: CASSRAGVSGNTIYF; DNA: TGCGCCAGCAGCCGAGCAGGAGTCTCTGGAAACACCATATATTTT
D: .; V: TRBV7-3; size: .; J: TRBJ2-3; CDR3: CASSQDPLDTQYF; DNA: TGTGCCAGCAGCCAAGACCCCCTAGATACGCAGTATTTT
D: .; V: TRBV7-2; size: .; J: TRBJ2-1; CDR3: CASSLAGSTYNEQFF; DNA: TGTGCCAGCAGCTTAGCGGGATCAACCTACAATGAGCAGTTCTTC
D: .; V: TRBV29-1; size: few; J: TRBJ1-5; CDR3: CATGTPNQPQHF; DNA: TGTGCTACCGGGACACCGAATCAGCCCCAGCATTTT
D: .; V: TRBV13; size: .; J: TRBJ2-5; CDR3: CASSRMGAETQYF; DNA: TGTGCCAGCAGCCGGATGGGGGCAGAGACCCAGTACTTC
D: .; V: TRBV18; size: .; J: TRBJ1-5; CDR3: CASSGGGNQPQHF; DNA: TGTGCCAGCTCAGGGGGTGGAAATCAGCCCCAGCATTTT
D: .; V: TRBV3-1/TRBV3-2; size: .; J: TRBJ2-1; CDR3: CASSQSDSGDEQFF; DNA: TGTGCCAGCAGCCAGTCTGACTCGGGGGATGAGCAGTTCTTC
D: TRBD2; V: TRBV29-1; size: once; J: TRBJ2-3; CDR3: CSVEDRTAGRTDTQYF; DNA: TGCAGCGTTGAAGACCGTACAGCGGGGCGCACAGATACGCAGTATTTT